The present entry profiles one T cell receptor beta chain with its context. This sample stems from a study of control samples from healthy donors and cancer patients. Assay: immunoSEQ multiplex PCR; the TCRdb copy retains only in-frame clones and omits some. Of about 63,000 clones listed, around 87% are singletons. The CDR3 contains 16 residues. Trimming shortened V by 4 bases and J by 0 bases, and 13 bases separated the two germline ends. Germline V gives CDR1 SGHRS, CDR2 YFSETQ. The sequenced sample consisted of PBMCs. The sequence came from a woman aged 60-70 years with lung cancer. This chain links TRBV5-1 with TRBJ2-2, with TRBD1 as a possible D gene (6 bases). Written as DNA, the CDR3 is TGCGCCAGCAGCGTGGGGGCAGGGTCGAACACCGGGGAGCTGTTTTTT. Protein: CASSVGAGSNTGELFF.